The source of this T cell receptor beta chain is a study of blood T cell repertoires in COVID-19. Generated by immunoSEQ multiplex PCR, the TCRdb table keeps only in-frame clones and is missing some. The table shows 300,000 to 350,000 clones, with roughly 87% occurring only once. The germline V gene has CDR1 LNHNV and CDR2 YYDKDF (reference sequence). The CDR3 consists of 18 residues. V dropped 0 bases and J dropped 5; count of bases not matched to a gene: 15. Individuals aged about 18 to 89 years were recruited from 20 to 25 US areas. The origin of this receptor is a young woman who had recovered from COVID-19. Sequenced sample: PBMCs or T cells enriched from blood (not recorded which). This chain links TRBV15 with TRBJ2-5; 7 bases map to TRBD2. The DNA of the CDR3 is TGTGCCACCAGCAGAGATGGCCGTGGCGGGGGACGGGGGGAGACCCAGTACTTC. It encodes CATSRDGRGGGRGETQYF.